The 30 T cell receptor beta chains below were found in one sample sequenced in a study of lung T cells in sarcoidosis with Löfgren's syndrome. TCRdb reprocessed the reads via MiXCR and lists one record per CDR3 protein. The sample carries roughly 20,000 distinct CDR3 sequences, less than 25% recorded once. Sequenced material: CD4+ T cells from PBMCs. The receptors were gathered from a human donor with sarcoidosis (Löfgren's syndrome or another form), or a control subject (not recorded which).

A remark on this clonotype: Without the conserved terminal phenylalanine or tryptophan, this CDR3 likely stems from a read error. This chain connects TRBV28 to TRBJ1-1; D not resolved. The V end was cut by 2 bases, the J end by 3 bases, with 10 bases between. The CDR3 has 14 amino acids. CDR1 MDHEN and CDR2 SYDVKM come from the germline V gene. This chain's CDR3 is CASSLAVEDTEAFL. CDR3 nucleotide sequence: TGTGCCAGCAGTTTAGCAGTCGAGGACACTGAAGCTTTCCTT.

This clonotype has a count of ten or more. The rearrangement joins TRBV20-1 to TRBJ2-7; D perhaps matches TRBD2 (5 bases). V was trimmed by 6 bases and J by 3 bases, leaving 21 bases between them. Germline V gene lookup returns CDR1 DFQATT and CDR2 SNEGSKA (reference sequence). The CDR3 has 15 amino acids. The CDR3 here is CSAHTSLRGNYEQYF. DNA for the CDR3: TGCAGTGCCCATACCTCACTTCGGGGTAACTACGAGCAGTACTTC.

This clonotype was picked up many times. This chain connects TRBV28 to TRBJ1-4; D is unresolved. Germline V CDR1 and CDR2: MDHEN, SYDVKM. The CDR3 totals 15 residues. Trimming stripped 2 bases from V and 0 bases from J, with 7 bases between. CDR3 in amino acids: CASSLRDATNEKLFF. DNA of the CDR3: TGTGCCAGCAGTTTACGAGATGCAACTAATGAAAAACTGTTTTTT.

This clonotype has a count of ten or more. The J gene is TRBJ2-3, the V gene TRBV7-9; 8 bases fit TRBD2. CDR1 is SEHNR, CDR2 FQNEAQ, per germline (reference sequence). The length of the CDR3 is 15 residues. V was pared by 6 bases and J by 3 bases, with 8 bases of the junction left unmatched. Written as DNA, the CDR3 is TGTGCCAGCAGTAAGCGGGAGTTATCTACAGATACGCAGTATTTT. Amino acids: CASSKRELSTDTQYF.

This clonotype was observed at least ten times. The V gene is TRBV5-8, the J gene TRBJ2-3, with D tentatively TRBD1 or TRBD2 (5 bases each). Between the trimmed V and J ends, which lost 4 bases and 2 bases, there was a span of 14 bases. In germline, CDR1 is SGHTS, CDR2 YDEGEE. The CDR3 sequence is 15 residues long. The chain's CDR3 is CASSLGGHYTDTQYF. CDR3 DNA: TGTGCCAGCAGCCTTGGAGGACATTACACAGATACGCAGTATTTT.

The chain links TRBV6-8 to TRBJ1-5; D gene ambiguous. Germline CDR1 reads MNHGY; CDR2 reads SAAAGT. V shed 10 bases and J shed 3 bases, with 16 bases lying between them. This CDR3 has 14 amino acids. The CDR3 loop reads CATCQKSNNQPQHF. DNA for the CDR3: TGTGCCACTTGTCAGAAGTCTAACAATCAGCCCCAGCATTTT.

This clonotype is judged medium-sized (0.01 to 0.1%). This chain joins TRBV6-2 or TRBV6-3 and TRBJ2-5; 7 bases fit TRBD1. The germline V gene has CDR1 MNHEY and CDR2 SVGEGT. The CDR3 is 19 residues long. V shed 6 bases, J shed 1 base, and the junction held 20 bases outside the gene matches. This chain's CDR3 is CASSPLIFRQGSPQETQYF. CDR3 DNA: TGTGCCAGCAGCCCTTTGATATTCCGACAGGGCAGCCCCCAAGAGACCCAGTACTTC.

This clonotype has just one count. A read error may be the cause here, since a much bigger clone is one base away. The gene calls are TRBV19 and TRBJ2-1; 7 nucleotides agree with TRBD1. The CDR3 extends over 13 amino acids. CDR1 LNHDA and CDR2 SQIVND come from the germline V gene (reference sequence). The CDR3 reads CANSMGRGNEQFF. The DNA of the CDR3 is TGTGCCAATAGTATGGGCAGGGGGAATGAGCAGTTCTTC.

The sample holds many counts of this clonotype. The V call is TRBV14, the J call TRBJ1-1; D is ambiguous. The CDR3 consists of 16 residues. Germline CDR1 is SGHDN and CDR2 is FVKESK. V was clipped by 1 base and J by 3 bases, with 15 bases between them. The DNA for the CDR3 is TGTGCCAGCAGCCAAGTTCGGGGAAGTTGGTACACTGAAGCTTTCTTT. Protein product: CASSQVRGSWYTEAFF.

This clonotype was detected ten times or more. In nucleotides, the CDR3 is TGTGCCAGCAGCTTGGGGCAGGAGATGGCGAACACTGAAGCTTTCTTT. Its protein is CASSLGQEMANTEAFF. V gene TRBV5-4 combines with J gene TRBJ1-1, with unresolved D. The germline V and J ends were trimmed by 0 bases and 1 base, with 13 bases remaining between them. From germline, CDR1 is SGHNT and CDR2 YYREEE (reference sequence). The CDR3 is made up of 16 amino acids.

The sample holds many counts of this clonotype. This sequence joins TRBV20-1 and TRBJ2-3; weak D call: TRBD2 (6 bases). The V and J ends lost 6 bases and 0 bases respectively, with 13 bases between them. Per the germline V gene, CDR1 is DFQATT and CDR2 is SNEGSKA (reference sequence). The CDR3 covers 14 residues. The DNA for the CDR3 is TGCAGTGCCCTTGTCGGGGGTAGCACAGATACGCAGTATTTT. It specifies CSALVGGSTDTQYF.

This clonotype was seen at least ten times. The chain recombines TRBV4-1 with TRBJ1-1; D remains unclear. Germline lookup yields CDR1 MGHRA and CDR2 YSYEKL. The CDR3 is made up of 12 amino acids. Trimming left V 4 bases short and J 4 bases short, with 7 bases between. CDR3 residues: CASSLEGTEAFF. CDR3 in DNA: TGCGCCAGCAGCCTTGAAGGCACTGAAGCTTTCTTT.

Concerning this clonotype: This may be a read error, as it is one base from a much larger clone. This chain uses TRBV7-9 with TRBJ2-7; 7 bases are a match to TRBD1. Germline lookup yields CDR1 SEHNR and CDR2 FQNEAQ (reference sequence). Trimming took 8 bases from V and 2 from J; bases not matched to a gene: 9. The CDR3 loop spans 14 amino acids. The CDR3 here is CASGSPGTAYEQYF. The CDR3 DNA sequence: TGTGCCAGCGGCTCACCCGGGACAGCCTACGAGCAGTACTTC.

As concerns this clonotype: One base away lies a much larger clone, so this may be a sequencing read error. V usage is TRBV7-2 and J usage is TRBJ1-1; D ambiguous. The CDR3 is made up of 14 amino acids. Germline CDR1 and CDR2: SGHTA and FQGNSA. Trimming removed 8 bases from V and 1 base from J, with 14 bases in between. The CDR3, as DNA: TGTGCCAGCTTGGTGACGGGAGGGAACACTGAAGCTTTCTTT. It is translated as CASLVTGGNTEAFF.

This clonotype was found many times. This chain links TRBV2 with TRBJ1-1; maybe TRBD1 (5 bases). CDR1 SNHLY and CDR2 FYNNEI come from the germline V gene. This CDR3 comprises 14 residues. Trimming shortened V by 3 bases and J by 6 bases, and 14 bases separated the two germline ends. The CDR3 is CASSDADISPEAFF. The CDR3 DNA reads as TGTGCCAGCAGTGATGCGGACATATCCCCTGAAGCTTTCTTT. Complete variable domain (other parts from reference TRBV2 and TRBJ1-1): EPEVTQTPSHQVTQMGQEVILRCVPISNHLYFYWYRQILGQKVEFLVSFYNNEISEKSEIFDDQFSVERPDGSNFTLKIRSTKLEDSAMYFCASSDADISPEAFFGQGTRLTVV.

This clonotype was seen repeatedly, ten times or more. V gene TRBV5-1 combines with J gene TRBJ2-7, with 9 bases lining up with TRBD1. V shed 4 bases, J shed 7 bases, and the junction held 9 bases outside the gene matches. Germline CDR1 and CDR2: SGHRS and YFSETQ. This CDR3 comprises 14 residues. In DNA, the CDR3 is TGCGCCAGCAGCCCGGAAGGGACAGGGAGAGAGCAGTACTTC. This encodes CASSPEGTGREQYF.

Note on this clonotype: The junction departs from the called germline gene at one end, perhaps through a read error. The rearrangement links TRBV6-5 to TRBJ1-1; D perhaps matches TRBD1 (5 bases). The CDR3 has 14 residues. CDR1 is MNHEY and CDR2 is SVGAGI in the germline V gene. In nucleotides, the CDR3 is TGTGCCTGCAGTTCTTGGACATGGGGCCCTGAAGCTTTCTTT. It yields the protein CACSSWTWGPEAFF.

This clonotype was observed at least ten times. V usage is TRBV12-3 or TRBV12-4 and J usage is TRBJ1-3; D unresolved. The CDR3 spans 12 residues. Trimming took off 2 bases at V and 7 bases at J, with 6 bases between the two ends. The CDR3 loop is CASSLKGNTIYF. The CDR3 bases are TGTGCCAGCAGTTTAAAAGGGAACACCATATATTTT.

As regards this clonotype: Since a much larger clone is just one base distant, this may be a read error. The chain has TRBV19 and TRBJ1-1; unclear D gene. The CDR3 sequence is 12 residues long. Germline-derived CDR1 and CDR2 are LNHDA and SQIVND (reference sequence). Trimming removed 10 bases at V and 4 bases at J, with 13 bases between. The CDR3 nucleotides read TGTGCCACCAGGACGCCGACCACTGAAGCTTTCTTT. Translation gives CATRTPTTEAFF. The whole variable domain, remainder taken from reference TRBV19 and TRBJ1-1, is DGGITQSPKYLFRKEGQNVTLSCEQNLNHDAMYWYRQDPGQGLRLIYYSQIVNDFQKGDIAEGYSVSREKKESFPLTVTSAQKNPTAFYLCATRTPTTEAFFGQGTRLTVV.

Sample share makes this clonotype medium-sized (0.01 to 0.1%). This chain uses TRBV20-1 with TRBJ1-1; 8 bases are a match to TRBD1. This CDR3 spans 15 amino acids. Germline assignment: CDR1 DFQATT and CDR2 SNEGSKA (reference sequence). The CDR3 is CSVTQGAALNTEAFF. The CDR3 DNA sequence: TGCAGCGTAACCCAGGGGGCTGCGTTGAACACTGAAGCTTTCTTT.

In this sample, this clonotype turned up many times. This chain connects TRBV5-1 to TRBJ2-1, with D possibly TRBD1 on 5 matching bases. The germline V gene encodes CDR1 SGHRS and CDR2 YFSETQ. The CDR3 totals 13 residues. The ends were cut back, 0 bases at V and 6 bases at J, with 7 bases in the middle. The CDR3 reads CASSLGQSNEQFF. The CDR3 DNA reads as TGCGCCAGCAGCTTGGGACAGAGCAATGAGCAGTTCTTC.

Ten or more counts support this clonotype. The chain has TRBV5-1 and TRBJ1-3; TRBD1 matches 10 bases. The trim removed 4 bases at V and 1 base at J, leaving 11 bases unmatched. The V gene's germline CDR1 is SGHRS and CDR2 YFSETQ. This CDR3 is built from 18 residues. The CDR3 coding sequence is TGCGCCAGCAGCGCGACAGGGGGCCGCCTTCATTCTGGAAACACCATATATTTT. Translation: CASSATGGRLHSGNTIYF.

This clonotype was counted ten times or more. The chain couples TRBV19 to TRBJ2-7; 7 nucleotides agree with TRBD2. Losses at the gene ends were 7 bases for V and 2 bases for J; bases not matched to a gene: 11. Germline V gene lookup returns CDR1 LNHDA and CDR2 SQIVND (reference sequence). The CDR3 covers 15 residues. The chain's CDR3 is CASMMTGGPTYEQYF. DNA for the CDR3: TGTGCCAGTATGATGACGGGAGGCCCTACCTACGAGCAGTACTTC.

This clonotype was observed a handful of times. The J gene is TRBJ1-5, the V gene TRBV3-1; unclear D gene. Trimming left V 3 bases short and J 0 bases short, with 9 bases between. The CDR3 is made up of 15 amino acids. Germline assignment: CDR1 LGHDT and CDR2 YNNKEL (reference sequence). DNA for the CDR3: TGTGCCAGCAGCCATGGAAGTTATAGCAATCAGCCCCAGCATTTT. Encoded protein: CASSHGSYSNQPQHF.

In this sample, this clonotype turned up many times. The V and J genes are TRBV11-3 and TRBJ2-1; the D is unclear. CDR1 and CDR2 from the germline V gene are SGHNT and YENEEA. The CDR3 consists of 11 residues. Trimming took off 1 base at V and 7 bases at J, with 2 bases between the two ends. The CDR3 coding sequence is TGTGCCAGCAGCTTAGCAAATGAGCAGTTCTTC. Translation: CASSLANEQFF.

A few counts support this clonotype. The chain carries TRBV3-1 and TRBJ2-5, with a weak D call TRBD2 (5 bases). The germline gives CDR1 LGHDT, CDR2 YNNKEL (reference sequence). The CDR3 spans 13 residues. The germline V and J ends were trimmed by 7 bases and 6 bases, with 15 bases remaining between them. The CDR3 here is CASTRTASKTQYF. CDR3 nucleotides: TGTGCCAGCACCCGGACTGCAAGCAAGACCCAGTACTTC.

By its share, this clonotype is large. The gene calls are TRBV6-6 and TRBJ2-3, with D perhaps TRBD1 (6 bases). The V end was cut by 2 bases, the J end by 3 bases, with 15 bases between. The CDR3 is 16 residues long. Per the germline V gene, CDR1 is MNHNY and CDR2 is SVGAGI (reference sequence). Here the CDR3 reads CASSYDSGRGTDTQYF. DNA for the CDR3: TGTGCCAGCAGTTACGATTCGGGCAGGGGAACAGATACGCAGTATTTT.

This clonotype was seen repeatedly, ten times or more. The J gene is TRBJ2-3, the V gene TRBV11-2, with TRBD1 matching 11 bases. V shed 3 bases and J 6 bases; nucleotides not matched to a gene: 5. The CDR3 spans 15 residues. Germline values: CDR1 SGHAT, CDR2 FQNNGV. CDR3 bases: TGTGCCAGCAGCTTGGACAGGGGGCATGGGGATACGCAGTATTTT. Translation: CASSLDRGHGDTQYF.

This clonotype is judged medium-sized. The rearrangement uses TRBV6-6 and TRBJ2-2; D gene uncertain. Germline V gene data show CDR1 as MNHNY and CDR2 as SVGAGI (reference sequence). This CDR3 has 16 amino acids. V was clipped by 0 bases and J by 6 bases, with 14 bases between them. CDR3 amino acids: CASSYSTPPRAGELFF. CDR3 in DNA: TGTGCCAGCAGTTACTCAACTCCCCCGCGAGCCGGGGAGCTGTTTTTT.

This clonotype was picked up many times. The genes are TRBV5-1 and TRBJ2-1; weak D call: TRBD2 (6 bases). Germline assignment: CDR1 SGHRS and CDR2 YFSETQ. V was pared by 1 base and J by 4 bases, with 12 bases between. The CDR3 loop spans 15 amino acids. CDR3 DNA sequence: TGCGCCAGCAGCTTGCGGGAGAGTGGGTACAATGAGCAGTTCTTC. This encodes CASSLRESGYNEQFF.